The present T cell receptor beta chain was sequenced within a study of OX40 agonist ivuxolimab in advanced cancers. The repertoire was sequenced with immunoSEQ multiplex PCR; TCRdb's copy has only in-frame clones and lacks some. This sample has 70,000 to 95,000 clones; 90% to 95% occur once, and the top ten carry about 0.51%. CDR1 and CDR2 (germline): KGHSH, LQKENI. Trimming took 0 bases from V and 7 from J, leaving 16 bases between them. This CDR3 has 15 residues. This specimen consisted of CD4+ or CD8+ T cells sorted from blood, obtained in a trial of the OX40 agonist ivuxolimab. The rearrangement links TRBV18 to TRBJ2-7, with no clear D. The receptor was isolated from an adult with an advanced solid tumor such as melanoma, head and neck, liver or kidney cancer. This CDR3 reads CASSPPHLGLGEQYF. As DNA, the CDR3 is TGTGCCAGCTCACCACCGCACTTGGGCTTGGGAGAGCAGTACTTC.